This T cell receptor gamma chain was observed in a study of Vδ1+ human thymocytes. The table lists this clone with a few counts. Its antigen remains unknown. Extracted RNA was reverse transcribed into cDNA. Pooled V-gene forward primers with one constant-region reverse primer generated the CDR3 amplicons by multiplex PCR. TCRdb re-called clones from the multiplex PCR reads via CATT. The data show 30,000 to 45,000 gamma-chain clones, with around 20% seen just once and 1.9% held by the top ten. V lost 0 bases, J lost 0 bases, and 11 bases stayed unmatched. Germline V CDR1 and CDR2: EGSTGY, YDSYTSSV. The length of the CDR3 is 17 residues. Study-level findings and limits: In the thymus, TRG and TRD repertoires looked highly polyclonal with Gaussian CDR3 lengths.

This clonotype was obtained from a girl under three years old who had congenital heart surgery. The sequencing sample was made of Vdelta1+ gamma-delta thymocytes from the thymus. Stated subset: FACS-sorted CD3+ TCRalphabeta- TCRVdelta1+ TCRVdelta2- thymocytes. The rearrangement joins TRGV4 to TRGJ1 or TRGJ2. CDR3 protein: CATWDGDGGQNYYKKLF. The DNA of the CDR3 is TGTGCCACCTGGGATGGGGATGGGGGGCAGAATTATTATAAGAAACTCTTT.